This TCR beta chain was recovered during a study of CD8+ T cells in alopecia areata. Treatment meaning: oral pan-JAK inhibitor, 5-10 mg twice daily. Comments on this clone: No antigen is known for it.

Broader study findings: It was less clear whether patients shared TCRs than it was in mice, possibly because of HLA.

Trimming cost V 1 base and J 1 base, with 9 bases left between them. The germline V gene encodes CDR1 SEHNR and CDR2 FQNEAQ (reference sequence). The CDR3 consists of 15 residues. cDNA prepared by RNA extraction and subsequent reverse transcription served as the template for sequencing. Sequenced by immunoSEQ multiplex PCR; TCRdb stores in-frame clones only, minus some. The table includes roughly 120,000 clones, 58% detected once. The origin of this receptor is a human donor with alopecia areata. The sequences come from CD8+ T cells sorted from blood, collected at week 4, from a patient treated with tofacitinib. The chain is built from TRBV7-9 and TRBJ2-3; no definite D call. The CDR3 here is CASSLVYRGTDTQYF. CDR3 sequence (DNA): TGTGCCAGCAGCTTAGTATATAGGGGCACAGATACGCAGTATTTT.